The 28 T cell receptor beta chains below all came from one sample that was sequenced in a study of shared clonotypes between healthy human individuals. The method was immunoSEQ multiplex PCR; TCRdb's version includes in-frame clones alone and lacks a portion of them. The repertoire holds 850,000 to 1,200,000 clones, with under 80% as singletons. Sequencing input: memory CD4+ T cells sorted from blood. Subset reported: CD45RA-negative fraction. The source of these receptors is a man aged 18 to 30 in good health.

About this clone itself: The same CDR3 also results from other DNA sequences found in this sample. This rearrangement joins TRBV19 to TRBJ1-6, with 8 bases aligning to TRBD1. Germline V gene data show CDR1 as LNHDA and CDR2 as SQIVND (reference sequence). V gave up 2 bases and J gave up 7 bases; unmatched junction bases: 1. This CDR3 contains 14 residues. CDR3 in DNA: TGTGCCAGTAGTATAACAGGGGGGAATTCACCCCTCCACTTT. Protein: CASSITGGNSPLHF.

The CDR3 sequence is CASGHSQETQYF. For the CDR3, the DNA is TGCGCAAGCGGTCACAGCCAAGAGACCCAGTACTTC. The V gene is TRBV5-1, the J gene TRBJ2-5, with D maybe TRBD2 (5 bases). Germline-derived CDR1 and CDR2 are SGHRS and YFSETQ. There are 12 residues in the CDR3.

J is TRBJ1-2 and V is TRBV29-1, with D unresolved. CDR1 is SQVTM, CDR2 ANQGSEA, per germline. V lost 3 bases, J lost 4 bases, and 6 bases lay in between. The CDR3 runs to 11 residues. CDR3 amino acids: CSVDFGYGYTF. The CDR3 DNA reads TGCAGCGTTGATTTCGGCTATGGCTACACCTTC.

The chain combines TRBV5-1 with TRBJ2-7, with TRBD2 matching 10 bases. CDR3 length equals 18 residues. With V trimmed by 1 base and J by 5 bases, 15 bases remained unmatched. Germline lookup yields CDR1 SGHRS and CDR2 YFSETQ. CDR3 bases: TGCGCCAGCAGCTTGCAAGGGACAGCCAGCGGGAGGGCCGACGAGCAGTACTTC. It encodes CASSLQGTASGRADEQYF.

The rearrangement joins TRBV5-6 to TRBJ1-2, with D hard to call. The V gene's germline CDR1 is SGHDT and CDR2 YYEEEE. The CDR3 runs to 14 residues. Trimming shortened V by 3 bases and J by 2 bases, and 11 bases separated the two germline ends. The CDR3 DNA reads TGTGCCAGCAGCTATCGTCCAGAAAACTATGGCTACACCTTC. Translated: CASSYRPENYGYTF.

In this sample, this clone turned up a few times. Other DNA sequences in the sample encode the same CDR3. The V call is TRBV7-9, the J call TRBJ2-2; D gene uncertain. Germline-derived CDR1 and CDR2 are SEHNR and FQNEAQ (reference sequence). The CDR3 contains 15 residues. The V gene lost 0 bases and the J gene lost 0 bases, with 5 bases spanning the gap. The DNA for the CDR3 is TGTGCCAGCAGCTTAGCTAGGCCGAACACCGGGGAGCTGTTTTTT. This sequence encodes CASSLARPNTGELFF.

This sequence joins TRBV18 and TRBJ2-3, with 8 positions matching TRBD2. The CDR3 runs 15 residues. Trimming took 4 bases from V and 2 from J; bases not matched to a gene: 5. Germline assignment: CDR1 KGHSH and CDR2 LQKENI. CDR3 DNA: TGTGCCAGCTCACGGACGGGAGGGGACACAGATACGCAGTATTTT. Amino acid sequence: CASSRTGGDTDTQYF.

This chain joins TRBV7-2 and TRBJ1-5; possibly TRBD1 for D (5 bases). CDR3 length equals 18 residues. Per the germline V gene, CDR1 is SGHTA and CDR2 is FQGNSA. Trimming removed 1 base from V and 1 base from J, with 17 bases in between. CDR3 nucleotide sequence: TGTGCCAGCAGCTTAGAAGTGGGATGGGGGACCAGCAATCAGCCCCAGCATTTT. Translation gives CASSLEVGWGTSNQPQHF.

In this sample, this clone turned up once. This sequence joins TRBV7-2 and TRBJ2-1; possibly TRBD2 for D (6 bases). V was shortened by 1 base and J by 8 bases, with 18 bases between the two germline ends. Germline V gene lookup returns CDR1 SGHTA and CDR2 FQGNSA. The CDR3 is 16 residues long. CDR3 sequence reads: CASSLGPGGIAHEQFF. The DNA for the CDR3 is TGTGCCAGCAGCTTAGGTCCTGGCGGGATAGCCCATGAGCAGTTCTTC.

This clone has just a few counts. The rearrangement uses TRBV10-1 and TRBJ1-4; the D is unclear. V was clipped by 3 bases and J by 1 base, with 9 bases between them. Germline V gene lookup returns CDR1 WNHNN and CDR2 SYGVQD (reference sequence). The CDR3 consists of 15 residues. CDR3 sequence (DNA): TGCGCCAGCAGTGACAACGGGGAAACTAATGAAAAACTGTTTTTT. Protein: CASSDNGETNEKLFF.

This clone was seen once. V usage is TRBV7-8 and J usage is TRBJ1-2; possibly TRBD1 for D (6 bases). V gave up 4 bases and J gave up 4 bases, with 10 bases separating them. The CDR3 length is 13 residues. Germline CDR1 is SGHVS and CDR2 is FQNEAQ. The CDR3 region has the DNA TGTGCCAGCAGCTCCGGGACAACCTATGGCTACACCTTC. Protein: CASSSGTTYGYTF.

V is TRBV7-9 and J is TRBJ1-1; no firm D call. CDR3 length: 13 residues. Trimming pared 1 base from V and 10 bases from J, leaving 13 bases between. CDR1 SEHNR and CDR2 FQNEAQ come from the germline V gene (reference sequence). The CDR3 here is CASSLDRLAAAFF. The CDR3, as DNA: TGTGCCAGCAGCTTAGATAGGCTGGCTGCAGCTTTCTTT.

The chain links TRBV6-4 to TRBJ1-6; tentative D call: TRBD1 (5 bases). The V gene lost 0 bases and the J gene lost 10 bases, with 19 bases spanning the gap. This CDR3 region has 17 residues. Germline V lookup: CDR1 MRHNA, CDR2 SNTAGT. For the CDR3, the DNA is TGTGCCAGCAGTGACTCTCAGGACGGGACCCTCGAGTCACCCCTCCACTTT. Amino acid sequence: CASSDSQDGTLESPLHF.

This rearrangement joins TRBV6-5 to TRBJ1-3; the D gene is possibly TRBD1 (5 bases). The V end was cut by 8 bases, the J end by 0 bases, with 14 bases between. The CDR3 has 15 amino acids. Per germline, CDR1 MNHEY and CDR2 SVGAGI. The CDR3 nucleotides are TGTGCCAGCGGATCCGGGGGGTACTCTGGAAACACCATATATTTT. Protein sequence: CASGSGGYSGNTIYF.

The V call is TRBV7-2, the J call TRBJ2-7; D is unresolved. Germline-derived CDR1 and CDR2 are SGHTA and FQGNSA. The CDR3 loop spans 13 amino acids. Between the trimmed V and J ends, which lost 2 bases and 3 bases, there was a span of 8 bases. CDR3 sequence reads: CASSLWGFYEQYF. The CDR3, as DNA: TGTGCCAGCAGCTTATGGGGTTTCTACGAGCAGTACTTC.

This clone was seen only a few times. CDR3 region: CASSLWGRTNEKLFF. Written as DNA, the CDR3 is TGTGCCAGCAGCTTATGGGGCCGGACTAATGAAAAACTGTTTTTT. This chain uses TRBV7-8 with TRBJ1-4, with D possibly being TRBD1 (5 bases). CDR1 SGHVS and CDR2 FQNEAQ come from the germline V gene. This CDR3 is built from 15 residues. The V end was cut by 2 bases, the J end by 2 bases, with 9 bases between.

V usage is TRBV9 and J usage is TRBJ2-7; no reliable D call. Between the trimmed V and J ends, which lost 4 bases and 2 bases, there was a span of 13 bases. In germline, CDR1 is SGDLS, CDR2 YYNGEE. CDR3 length equals 14 residues. The CDR3: CASSLGPNTYEQYF. Here the CDR3 DNA reads TGTGCCAGCAGCCTCGGGCCCAACACCTACGAGCAGTACTTC.

This clone was counted many times. The same CDR3 is also encoded by other DNA sequences in this sample. The rearrangement uses TRBV15 and TRBJ1-5; D is undetermined. This CDR3 is built from 12 residues. The germline V gene has CDR1 LNHNV and CDR2 YYDKDF (reference sequence). Trimming cost V 0 bases and J 3 bases, with 0 bases left between them. DNA of the CDR3: TGTGCCACCAGCAGAGACAATCAGCCCCAGCATTTT. It yields the protein CATSRDNQPQHF.

This chain connects TRBV5-1 to TRBJ2-5, with D tentatively TRBD2 (5 bases). Germline CDR1 and CDR2: SGHRS and YFSETQ. CDR3 length equals 16 residues. V was trimmed by 1 base and J by 1 base, leaving 14 bases between them. CDR3 residues: CASSLRIGMTQETQYF. Written as DNA, the CDR3 is TGCGCCAGCAGCTTGCGCATCGGGATGACCCAAGAGACCCAGTACTTC.

V usage is TRBV11-2 and J usage is TRBJ2-7, with D perhaps given as TRBD1 or TRBD2 (6 bases each). The CDR3 runs 15 residues. Germline V lookup: CDR1 SGHAT, CDR2 FQNNGV. The V and J ends lost 1 base and 5 bases respectively, with 15 bases between them. CDR3 amino acids: CASSLGTGRNNEQYF. The CDR3 coding sequence is TGTGCCAGCAGCTTAGGTACAGGGAGGAACAACGAGCAGTACTTC.

The V call is TRBV6-5, the J call TRBJ1-2; 8 bases agree with TRBD1. This CDR3 is built from 15 residues. Germline loops: CDR1 MNHEY, CDR2 SVGAGI. Trimming cost V 0 bases and J 5 bases; bases outside gene matches: 5. CDR3 sequence: CASSYSTGEGYGYTF. The CDR3 nucleotides are TGTGCCAGCAGTTACTCGACAGGGGAAGGATATGGCTACACCTTC.

The genes are TRBV18 and TRBJ1-1, with 7 bases that match TRBD1. Looked up from germline, CDR1 is KGHSH and CDR2 is LQKENI. J lost 3 bases, V lost 0 bases, and 7 bases had no gene match. This CDR3 comprises 16 residues. CDR3 sequence (DNA): TGTGCCAGCTCACCACCGAGGGCAGGGGGGTACACTGAAGCTTTCTTT. Translation: CASSPPRAGGYTEAFF.

The gene calls are TRBV7-2 and TRBJ1-2; a weak D match, TRBD1 (6 bases). V shed 5 bases and J shed 1 base, with 11 bases lying between them. Germline CDR1 is SGHTA and CDR2 is FQGNSA. The CDR3 sequence is 14 residues long. In DNA, the CDR3 is TGTGCCAGCAGCCGACGGACAGTTAACTATGGCTACACCTTC. Its translation is CASSRRTVNYGYTF.

V is TRBV6-1 and J is TRBJ1-2; D gene ambiguous. This CDR3 has 13 residues. Trimming pared 6 bases from V and 0 bases from J, leaving 8 bases between. Germline CDR1 and CDR2: MNHNS and SASEGT. CDR3 region: CASRETSNYGYTF. CDR3 bases: TGTGCCAGCAGGGAGACCTCTAACTATGGCTACACCTTC.

CDR3 bases: TGTGCCAGCAGTACCCAGGGCTACGAGCAGTACTTC. This translates into CASSTQGYEQYF. This rearrangement joins TRBV6-5 to TRBJ2-7; weak D call: TRBD1 (5 bases). The CDR3 has 12 amino acids. The V end was cut by 5 bases, the J end by 3 bases, with 8 bases between. Germline V gene sequence: CDR1 MNHEY, CDR2 SVGAGI.

The V call is TRBV7-2, the J call TRBJ1-2; D ambiguous. Germline V CDR1 and CDR2: SGHTA, FQGNSA. The CDR3 contains 12 residues. The V gene lost 1 base and the J gene lost 5 bases, with 5 bases spanning the gap. CDR3 region: CASSLEEYGYTF. The CDR3 nucleotides read TGTGCCAGCAGCTTAGAAGAATATGGCTACACCTTC.

The V call is TRBV27, the J call TRBJ1-5; 7 positions agree with TRBD1. The CDR3 length is 19 residues. Germline V gene sequence: CDR1 MNHEY, CDR2 SMNVEV (reference sequence). J gave up 1 base and V 6 bases, and 18 bases lay outside the gene matches. The CDR3 nucleotides read TGTGCCAGCAGGAAACATTCCTCACAGGGGTCAAACAGCAATCAGCCCCAGCATTTT. This translates into CASRKHSSQGSNSNQPQHF.

The chain combines TRBV5-1 with TRBJ2-5; D gene ambiguous. Germline lookup yields CDR1 SGHRS and CDR2 YFSETQ. V dropped 4 bases and J dropped 5 bases, with 15 bases sitting between them. The length of the CDR3 is 14 residues. The CDR3 protein is CASSPDPTRETQYF. The CDR3 DNA follows: TGCGCCAGCAGCCCCGACCCAACAAGGGAGACCCAGTACTTC.